This TCR beta chain is from a study of blood T cell repertoires in COVID-19. Overall study context: Samples taken during acute and convalescent COVID-19 were collected in the United States, Italy and Spain. From T cells, B-cell-depleted T cells, or PBMCs came the material, which was cDNA or gDNA.

From germline, CDR1 is LNHDA and CDR2 SQIVND (reference sequence). This CDR3 is built from 15 residues. Trimming left V 3 bases short and J 2 bases short, with 11 bases between. In the study's own analysis: Estimates of nucleated cell counts were drawn from the amplification of reference gene primers. Method: immunoSEQ multiplex PCR; TCRdb's copy keeps in-frame clones and lacks some. The V and J calls and clone size were taken over from that table, and D and trimming were inferred from the DNA. This sample yields 200,000 to 250,000 clones, of which around 81% are seen a single time; 5.5% to 8.5% belongs to the top ten.

The chain links TRBV19 to TRBJ1-5; weak D call: TRBD1 (5 bases). The sequencing sample was made of peripheral blood. The TCR was taken from a woman between 65 and 79 years old with acute or convalescent COVID-19. CDR3 amino acids: CASSMAGYRNQPQHF. The DNA of the CDR3 is TGTGCCAGTAGTATGGCAGGGTATCGCAATCAGCCCCAGCATTTT. The full variable domain, with the rest looked up from reference TRBV19 and TRBJ1-5, is DGGITQSPKYLFRKEGQNVTLSCEQNLNHDAMYWYRQDPGQGLRLIYYSQIVNDFQKGDIAEGYSVSREKKESFPLTVTSAQKNPTAFYLCASSMAGYRNQPQHFGDGTRLSIL.